This record covers a single TCR beta chain. Looked up from germline, CDR1 is ENHRY and CDR2 is SYGVKD. CDR3 length equals 15 residues. The junction had 6 bases not matched to a gene; V was cut back by 4 bases and J by 4 bases. The sample belongs to a study of T cell changes during pregnancy in multiple sclerosis. Repertoires were generated with immunoSEQ multiplex PCR, while TCRdb's copy carries only in-frame clones and drops some. The sample includes about 60,000 clones, roughly 90% of them seen just once. The sequence derives from a female donor with multiple sclerosis, enrolled in a pregnancy study. The material was peripheral blood, obtained in the first trimester of pregnancy. The rearrangement links TRBV10-3 to TRBJ2-3, with 9 bases aligning to TRBD2. This CDR3 reads CAISGLAGVADTQYF. The CDR3 DNA sequence: TGTGCCATCAGTGGCTTAGCGGGAGTGGCAGATACGCAGTATTTT.